The 25 T cell receptor beta chains given below trace back to one sample, sequenced in a study of low-dose radiotherapy and immunotherapy resistance in tumors. The time point here: after trial treatment. Indicated treatment: LDRT plus nivolumab, ipilimumab, low-dose cyclophosphamide and aspirin (RACIN trial). TRAV and TRBV primers primed cDNA for both TCRalpha and TCRbeta. TCR amplification used about 20 PCR cycles, a constant-region primer and a V-primer adapter. TCRdb re-called the reads with MiXCR, one entry per CDR3 protein. Of just over 90,000 distinct CDR3 sequences detected, 20% to 25% appear once; the ten largest clones hold around 13%. Material: PBMCs, obtained after low-dose radiotherapy plus immunotherapy. The source of these receptors is a female donor with ovarian cancer.

Worth noting for this clonotype: Being one base from a much bigger clone, this may be a read error. This rearrangement joins TRBV11-3 to TRBJ2-7; weak D call: TRBD2 (7 bases). This CDR3 has 16 amino acids. From germline, CDR1 is SGHNT and CDR2 YENEEA. CDR3 bases: TGTGCCAGCAGCTGGGAGGGGGGTGGCAGGGCTTCCGAGCGGTACTTC. Its protein is CASSWEGGGRASERYF. Based on the CDR3 plus reference TRBV11-3 and TRBJ2-7, the full variable domain is EAGVVQSPRYKIIEKKQPVAFWCNPISGHNTLYWYLQNLGQGPELLIRYENEEAVDDSQLPKDRFSAERLKGVDSTLKIQPAELGDSAVYLCASSWEGGGRASERYFGPGTRLTVT.

This clonotype showed up many times. The genes are TRBV5-1 and TRBJ1-1; 7 bases are a match to TRBD1. The germline V gene has CDR1 SGHRS and CDR2 YFSETQ. Germline trimming cut 0 bases from V and 1 base from J; bases unmatched to any gene: 3. The CDR3 has 15 amino acids. This chain's CDR3 is CASSLETGTNTEAFF. Here the CDR3 DNA reads TGCGCCAGCAGCTTGGAGACAGGGACGAACACTGAAGCTTTCTTT.

This clonotype was counted many times. The chain has TRBV29-1 and TRBJ2-3; D gene ambiguous. Looked up from germline, CDR1 is SQVTM and CDR2 is ANQGSEA. The CDR3 totals 13 residues. V gave up 4 bases and J gave up 2 bases, with 10 bases separating them. The CDR3 reads CSVVDPNTDTQYF. CDR3 nucleotides: TGCAGCGTTGTTGATCCTAACACAGATACGCAGTATTTT.

This clonotype was seen at least ten times. The chain recombines TRBV11-2 with TRBJ2-1; D not certain. The V gene lost 4 bases and the J gene lost 14 bases, with 27 bases spanning the gap. The germline V gene encodes CDR1 SGHAT and CDR2 FQNNGV. CDR3 length equals 16 residues. The chain's CDR3 is CASSSRAEPGPRPEFF. DNA for the CDR3: TGTGCCAGCAGCTCCCGAGCCGAACCGGGCCCCAGGCCGGAGTTCTTC. Drawing the rest from reference TRBV11-2 and TRBJ2-1, the complete variable domain is EAGVAQSPRYKIIEKRQSVAFWCNPISGHATLYWYQQILGQGPKLLIQFQNNGVVDDSQLPKDRFSAERLKGVDSTLKIQPAKLEDSAVYLCASSSRAEPGPRPEFFGPGTRLTVL.

This clonotype occurred many times. The chain is built from TRBV4-1 and TRBJ1-4, with D possibly matching TRBD1 (6 bases). CDR1 is MGHRA and CDR2 is YSYEKL in the germline V gene. The CDR3 is 15 residues long. Trimming pared 0 bases from V and 4 bases from J, leaving 9 bases between. This CDR3 reads CASSQDPGDNEKLFF. DNA for the CDR3: TGCGCCAGCAGCCAAGATCCAGGGGATAATGAAAAACTGTTTTTT.

This clonotype was seen many times. This chain's CDR3 is CASSITEYEQYF. The CDR3, as DNA: TGTGCCAGCTCAATCACAGAATACGAGCAGTACTTC. This chain connects TRBV18 to TRBJ2-7; D call uncertain. V was cut by 5 bases and J by 4 bases, with 9 bases left in between. The germline V gene has CDR1 KGHSH and CDR2 LQKENI. The CDR3 has 12 residues.

This clonotype was counted ten times or more. The chain couples TRBV15 to TRBJ2-7; 8 nucleotides agree with TRBD1. V was pared by 1 base and J by 3 bases, with 5 bases of the junction left unmatched. Looked up from germline, CDR1 is LNHNV and CDR2 is YYDKDF (reference sequence). The CDR3 is 15 residues long. CDR3 sequence (DNA): TGTGCCACCAGCAGAGCCGGGACAGGCAACTACGAGCAGTACTTC. The encoded protein is CATSRAGTGNYEQYF.

This clonotype was seen a few times. J is TRBJ1-4 and V is TRBV27, with D uncertain. Germline CDR1 MNHEY, CDR2 SMNVEV (reference sequence). V gave up 2 bases and J gave up 5 bases, with 9 bases separating them. This CDR3 region has 14 residues. CDR3: CASSLNPGNEKLFF. Here the CDR3 DNA reads TGTGCCAGCAGTTTAAATCCGGGAAATGAAAAACTGTTTTTT. Full variable domain (remainder filled in from reference TRBV27 and TRBJ1-4): EAQVTQNPRYLITVTGKKLTVTCSQNMNHEYMSWYRQDPGLGLRQIYYSMNVEVTDKGDVPEGYKVSRKEKRNFPLILESPSPNQTSLYFCASSLNPGNEKLFFGSGTQLSVL.

This clonotype was detected many times. This chain uses TRBV7-6 with TRBJ2-1; no reliable D call. This CDR3 is built from 14 residues. The V and J ends lost 4 bases and 1 base respectively, with 8 bases between them. The germline CDR1 and CDR2 sequences are SGHVS and FNYEAQ. CDR3 bases: TGTGCCAGCAGCTCGCCCGGTTCCTACAATGAGCAGTTCTTC. Its protein is CASSSPGSYNEQFF.

This clonotype appeared many times. V is TRBV4-1 and J is TRBJ2-3; D not resolved. Germline CDR1 is MGHRA and CDR2 is YSYEKL. Trimming shortened V by 1 base and J by 0 bases, and 20 bases separated the two germline ends. This CDR3 has 19 residues. The DNA of the CDR3 is TGCGCCAGCAGCCAAGTTAGAGCTAGTTTAGGCACAAGCACAGATACGCAGTATTTT. Protein sequence: CASSQVRASLGTSTDTQYF.

As concerns this clonotype: At one boundary the junction diverges from the germline segment, which might be a read error. This chain links TRBV28 with TRBJ2-5; D is ambiguous. Germline V gene data show CDR1 as MDHEN and CDR2 as SYDVKM. The CDR3 loop spans 11 amino acids. The CDR3 is CASRSLRTQHF. CDR3 coding DNA: TGTGCCAGCAGGTCGCTTCGGACCCAGCACTTC. Using reference TRBV28 and TRBJ2-5 for the parts outside the CDR3, the full variable domain is DVKVTQSSRYLVKRTGEKVFLECVQDMDHENMFWYRQDPGLGLRLIYFSYDVKMKEKGDIPEGYSVSREKKERFSLILESASTNQTSMYLCASRSLRTQHFGPGTRLLVL.

This clonotype has a count of ten or more. The chain combines TRBV11-2 with TRBJ2-5; 11 nucleotides agree with TRBD2. The CDR3 extends over 16 amino acids. Trimming cost V 3 bases and J 1 base; bases outside gene matches: 4. From germline, CDR1 is SGHAT and CDR2 FQNNGV. DNA for the CDR3: TGTGCCAGCAGCTTTATAGCGGGGGGGCCCCAAGAGACCCAGTACTTC. Protein: CASSFIAGGPQETQYF. The full variable domain, in which reference TRBV11-2 and TRBJ2-5 provide the parts outside the CDR3, is EAGVAQSPRYKIIEKRQSVAFWCNPISGHATLYWYQQILGQGPKLLIQFQNNGVVDDSQLPKDRFSAERLKGVDSTLKIQPAKLEDSAVYLCASSFIAGGPQETQYFGPGTRLLVL.

This chain uses TRBV20-1 with TRBJ2-2; no reliable D call. V was pared by 3 bases and J by 5 bases, with 13 bases between. The CDR3 is made up of 14 amino acids. Germline V CDR1 and CDR2: DFQATT, SNEGSKA (reference sequence). The CDR3 protein is CSASPGPRTGELFF. CDR3 bases: TGCAGTGCTAGCCCGGGTCCGAGGACCGGGGAGCTGTTTTTT.

At least ten counts were recorded for this clonotype. The gene calls are TRBV6-2 or TRBV6-3 and TRBJ2-7, with D possibly called TRBD1 or TRBD2 (5 bases each). V lost 6 bases to trimming and J lost 2 bases, with 11 bases between them. This CDR3 is built from 13 residues. Germline V lookup: CDR1 MNHEY, CDR2 SVGEGT. CDR3 region: CASSRDGTYEQYF. In nucleotides, the CDR3 is TGTGCCAGCAGCAGGGACGGCACCTACGAGCAGTACTTC.

This clonotype was counted at least ten times. This chain joins TRBV18 and TRBJ2-3, with a weak D call TRBD2 (6 bases). Trimming took off 5 bases at V and 2 bases at J, with 17 bases between the two ends. The CDR3 covers 16 residues. The germline gives CDR1 KGHSH, CDR2 LQKENI. The CDR3 here is CASSAGSLGITDTQYF. DNA for the CDR3: TGTGCCAGCTCAGCGGGAAGTTTGGGGATCACAGATACGCAGTATTTT.

In this sample, this clonotype turned up many times. The chain carries TRBV5-1 and TRBJ2-7; 7 nucleotides align to TRBD2. Trimming cost V 0 bases and J 7 bases; bases outside gene matches: 10. Germline V gives CDR1 SGHRS, CDR2 YFSETQ. The CDR3 loop spans 15 amino acids. This CDR3 is CASSLDGGSTGEQYF. The CDR3 coding sequence is TGCGCCAGCAGCTTGGATGGCGGGAGCACAGGAGAGCAGTACTTC.

Ten or more counts support this clonotype. The chain has TRBV12-3 or TRBV12-4 and TRBJ2-4, with D hard to call. This CDR3 is 17 amino acids long. Trimming cost V 5 bases and J 0 bases, with 17 bases left between them. The CDR3 is CASSNFGRPRAKNIQYF. As DNA, the CDR3 is TGTGCCAGCAGTAACTTCGGTCGCCCTAGAGCCAAAAACATTCAGTACTTC.

Many counts were recorded for this clonotype. This chain links TRBV5-1 with TRBJ2-5, with D possibly matching TRBD1 (6 bases). Trimming left V 0 bases short and J 5 bases short, with 11 bases between. Germline loops: CDR1 SGHRS, CDR2 YFSETQ. The CDR3 extends over 14 amino acids. The CDR3 loop is CASSLGGTRETQYF. The CDR3 nucleotides read TGCGCCAGCAGCTTGGGTGGGACAAGGGAGACCCAGTACTTC.

This clonotype showed up many times. V is TRBV18 and J is TRBJ2-7; D gene uncertain. The CDR3 is 14 residues long. Looked up from germline, CDR1 is KGHSH and CDR2 is LQKENI. Trimming took 3 bases from V and 4 from J, leaving 13 bases between them. CDR3 sequence: CASSPDPGRYEQYF. The DNA for the CDR3 is TGTGCCAGCTCACCGGACCCTGGAAGATACGAGCAGTACTTC.

This clonotype was recorded at least ten times. The chain employs TRBV19 and TRBJ2-6, with D tentatively TRBD1 (6 bases). CDR1 is LNHDA, CDR2 SQIVND, per germline (reference sequence). The length of the CDR3 is 17 residues. Trimming stripped 7 bases from V and 0 bases from J, with 16 bases between. The CDR3 protein is CASTGTGIPSGANVLTF. The CDR3 DNA reads as TGTGCCAGTACCGGCACAGGGATCCCCTCTGGGGCCAACGTCCTGACTTTC. Based on the CDR3 plus reference TRBV19 and TRBJ2-6, the full variable domain is DGGITQSPKYLFRKEGQNVTLSCEQNLNHDAMYWYRQDPGQGLRLIYYSQIVNDFQKGDIAEGYSVSREKKESFPLTVTSAQKNPTAFYLCASTGTGIPSGANVLTFGAGSRLTVL.

There are many counts of this clonotype. V and J are TRBV20-1 and TRBJ1-6; no reliable D call. CDR3 size: 17 residues. Germline CDR1 DFQATT, CDR2 SNEGSKA (reference sequence). V lost 0 bases and J lost 0, with 12 bases in between. In nucleotides, the CDR3 is TGCAGTGCTAGAGATTCAGGCAGGAGCTCCTATAATTCACCCCTCCACTTT. The encoded protein is CSARDSGRSSYNSPLHF.

A remark on this clonotype: Given a far larger clone just one base away, this is likely a sequencing read error. The rearrangement links TRBV7-6 to TRBJ2-1; 7 nucleotides line up with TRBD1. The CDR3 contains 13 residues. V shed 4 bases, J shed 13 bases, and the junction held 10 bases outside the gene matches. Germline loops: CDR1 SGHVS, CDR2 FNYEAQ. CDR3 amino acids: CASSSTGLETQFF. CDR3 in DNA: TGTGCCAGCAGCTCGACAGGGTTGGAGACCCAGTTCTTC.

This clonotype was detected many times. The chain recombines TRBV2 with TRBJ1-2; D is possibly TRBD1 (5 bases). The CDR3 loop spans 13 amino acids. Germline CDR1 reads SNHLY; CDR2 reads FYNNEI. Deletions cut 6 bases from V and 4 bases from J, with 12 bases between. The CDR3 DNA sequence: TGTGCCAGCAGGAAGGAGGGGACCTATGGCTACACCTTC. Residues: CASRKEGTYGYTF.

Worth noting for this clonotype: A far larger clone is just one base off, so this is likely a read error. The chain couples TRBV5-8 to TRBJ2-1; D is perhaps TRBD2 (6 bases). Germline assignment: CDR1 SGHTS and CDR2 YDEGEE. The CDR3 is 14 amino acids. Trimming removed 2 bases from V and 7 bases from J, with 13 bases in between. CDR3 sequence: CASSFGSSGNEQFF. Written as DNA, the CDR3 is TGTGCCAGCAGCTTCGGGAGTAGTGGGAATGAGCAGTTCTTC.

The chain uses TRBV30 and TRBJ2-3; 11 positions match TRBD2. The V and J ends lost 4 bases and 4 bases, in that order; junction bases with no gene match: 10. The CDR3 runs 16 residues. Germline CDR1 GTSNPN, CDR2 SVGIG (reference sequence). CDR3: CAWNSGRALGADTQYF. The CDR3 DNA is TGTGCCTGGAATAGCGGGAGGGCCCTCGGGGCAGATACGCAGTATTTT.